This T cell receptor beta chain derives from a study of human T cells and chemical hapten exposure. About the research overall: For sensitization, 2% DPC was applied to an approximately 2 cm by approximately 2 cm patch of upper inner arm skin. Weekly diphenylcyclopropenone doses were given to patients' scalps across the approximately 26-week study.

Per the germline V gene, CDR1 is MGHRA and CDR2 is YSYEKL. The CDR3 loop spans 16 amino acids. The junction had 4 bases not matched to a gene; V was cut back by 0 bases and J by 0 bases. In TCRdb, the RACE reads were re-called with MiXCR into one record per CDR3 protein. The sample has 150,000 to 200,000 distinct CDR3 sequences; approximately 14% are singletons. Noted time point: patch test 1, 2 weeks after DPC sensitization. The treatment was: therapeutic diphenylcyclopropenone sensitization with weekly scalp DPC. The sequence derives from a woman in her 30s with alopecia areata. Some clones in this sample may be carry-over from other donors' samples. Specimen: whole blood, collected in connection with sensitization to the hapten diphenylcyclopropenone (DPC). This chain connects TRBV4-1 to TRBJ2-7; 8 bases line up with TRBD1. The CDR3 sequence: CASSQDGQGGSYEQYF. The CDR3 DNA reads TGCGCCAGCAGCCAAGATGGACAGGGAGGCTCCTACGAGCAGTACTTC.